The rows below give T cell receptor beta chains drawn from one sample of a study of control samples from healthy donors and cancer patients. Assay used: immunoSEQ multiplex PCR; TCRdb lists only in-frame clones, some missing. Of about 120,000 clones listed, roughly 90% are singletons. Specimen: blood. Every receptor here comes from a man between 45 and 60 years old in good health. Each CDR3 is given with its conserved first and last residue. Fields, in order: D gene, clone size, J gene, V gene, CDR3 protein, CDR3 DNA. D genes are given only for firm matches. Only part of the rows carry a size: once, few, many, or a class if the clone is expanded.

TRBD2 | NA | TRBJ2-2 | TRBV3-1/TRBV3-2 | CASSPTSGGAGTGELFF | TGTGCCAGCAGCCCGACTAGCGGGGGGGCTGGCACCGGGGAGCTGTTTTTT
NA | NA | TRBJ2-5 | TRBV6-2/TRBV6-3 | CASSYSRWMETQYF | TGTGCCAGCAGTTACTCTAGATGGATGGAGACCCAGTACTTC
TRBD1 | NA | TRBJ1-3 | TRBV30 | CAWSDGPGQKFMGNTIYF | TGTGCCTGGAGCGACGGACCGGGACAGAAATTTATGGGAAACACCATATATTTT
TRBD1 | NA | TRBJ1-1 | TRBV19 | CASSIVQGENTEAFF | TGTGCCAGTAGTATTGTGCAGGGGGAGAACACTGAAGCTTTCTTT
TRBD1 | NA | TRBJ2-5 | TRBV3-1/TRBV3-2 | CASSPTGGRETQYF | TGTGCCAGCAGCCCCACAGGGGGCCGAGAGACCCAGTACTTC
NA | few | TRBJ2-1 | TRBV20-1 | CSAIYNEQFF | TGCAGTGCAATATACAATGAGCAGTTCTTC
NA | few | TRBJ2-7 | TRBV5-1 | CASSLGPAQSYEQYF | TGCGCCAGCAGCTTAGGCCCGGCTCAGAGCTACGAGCAGTACTTC
NA | NA | TRBJ1-2 | TRBV30 | CAWSVLSSRGIDYGYTF | TGTGCCTGGAGTGTACTGTCGAGTAGGGGTATAGACTATGGCTACACCTTC
TRBD1 | NA | TRBJ1-2 | TRBV5-6 | CASSRTGTGYTF | TGTGCCAGCAGCCGGACAGGGACTGGCTACACCTTC
NA | NA | TRBJ2-6 | TRBV4-1 | CASSQDPPGPGANVLTF | TGCGCCAGCAGCCAAGACCCTCCAGGCCCCGGGGCCAACGTCCTGACTTTC
NA | NA | TRBJ2-6 | TRBV7-2 | CASSLMRTGANVLTF | TGTGCCAGCAGCTTAATGAGGACTGGGGCCAACGTCCTGACTTTC
NA | NA | TRBJ1-1 | TRBV19 | CASSIGGAGGGFTEAFF | TGTGCCAGTAGTATAGGTGGGGCAGGCGGCGGGTTCACTGAAGCTTTCTTT
TRBD1 | NA | TRBJ2-7 | TRBV5-1 | CASSPGQELFSLYEQYF | TGCGCCAGCAGCCCGGGACAGGAACTTTTTTCCCTTTACGAGCAGTACTTC
NA | NA | TRBJ1-1 | TRBV4-3 | CASSQVTVNTEAFF | TGCGCCAGCAGCCAAGTTACAGTGAACACTGAAGCTTTCTTT
NA | NA | TRBJ2-6 | TRBV5-1 | CASSLGVDSGANVLTF | TGCGCCAGCAGCTTGGGGGTCGATTCTGGGGCCAACGTCCTGACTTTC
TRBD2 | NA | TRBJ2-1 | TRBV9 | CASSEPTSGENNEQFF | TGTGCCAGCAGCGAACCTACTAGCGGGGAAAACAATGAGCAGTTCTTC
NA | NA | TRBJ1-1 | TRBV6-2/TRBV6-3 | CASSYVGGEATEAFF | TGTGCCAGCAGTTACGTTGGAGGGGAAGCCACTGAAGCTTTCTTT
NA | few | TRBJ2-1 | TRBV9 | CASSLNSPGAYNEQFF | TGTGCCAGCAGCCTCAACTCCCCGGGGGCCTACAATGAGCAGTTCTTC
NA | NA | TRBJ1-4 | TRBV27 | CASSSNEKLFF | TGTGCCAGCAGTTCCAATGAAAAACTGTTTTTT
NA | NA | TRBJ2-1 | TRBV5-1 | CASSLRGSNEQFF | TGCGCCAGCAGCTTGCGGGGATCCAATGAGCAGTTCTTC
NA | NA | TRBJ1-6 | TRBV10-3 | CAISRDTPLNNSPLHF | TGTGCCATCAGCCGGGACACCCCCCTTAATAATTCACCCCTCCACTTT
TRBD2 | once | TRBJ2-1 | TRBV10-2 | CASKPSRGGRNEQFF | TGCGCCAGCAAGCCCAGTCGGGGGGGTAGAAATGAGCAGTTCTTC
NA | NA | TRBJ1-1 | TRBV12-3/TRBV12-4 | CASSLAAEAFF | TGTGCCAGCAGCTTGGCCGCTGAAGCTTTCTTT
NA | once | TRBJ2-7 | TRBV7-9 | CASSLGRGNEQYF | TGTGCCAGCAGCTTAGGAAGGGGGAACGAGCAGTACTTC
TRBD1 | NA | TRBJ2-3 | TRBV7-2 | CASSSFQDRALDTQYF | TGTGCCAGCAGCTCATTTCAGGACAGGGCCTTAGATACGCAGTATTTT
NA | few | TRBJ2-1 | TRBV12-3/TRBV12-4 | CASSWADNEQFF | TGTGCCAGCAGTTGGGCCGACAATGAGCAGTTCTTC
NA | NA | TRBJ1-1 | TRBV27 | CASSLYRNTEAFF | TGTGCCAGCAGTTTATACAGGAACACTGAAGCTTTCTTT
NA | NA | TRBJ2-5 | TRBV18 | CASSPRVRETQYF | TGTGCCAGCTCGCCGAGGGTTAGAGAGACCCAGTACTTC
TRBD2 | NA | TRBJ2-2 | TRBV12-5 | CASGLNIGRAHTGELFF | TGTGCTAGTGGTTTGAACATCGGGAGGGCGCACACCGGGGAGCTGTTTTTT
NA | NA | TRBJ2-3 | TRBV29-1 | CSAKNTDTQYF | TGCAGCGCAAAAAACACAGATACGCAGTATTTT
NA | NA | TRBJ2-3 | TRBV5-6 | CASSQGGTDTQYF | TGTGCCAGCAGCCAGGGGGGAACAGATACGCAGTATTTT
NA | NA | TRBJ1-6 | TRBV7-8 | CASSLGGISPLHF | TGTGCCAGCAGCTTAGGGGGGATTTCACCCCTCCACTTT
NA | NA | TRBJ1-4 | TRBV9 | CASSTGEVNEKLFF | TGTGCCAGCAGTACAGGTGAAGTAAATGAAAAACTGTTTTTT
NA | NA | TRBJ1-2 | TRBV19 | CASSIGEDQNYGYTF | TGTGCCAGTAGTATAGGAGAGGACCAGAACTATGGCTACACCTTC
NA | NA | TRBJ2-7 | TRBV7-9 | CASSPAGQGYGEQYF | TGTGCCAGCAGCCCGGCGGGGCAGGGGTATGGCGAGCAGTACTTC
NA | NA | TRBJ2-1 | TRBV6-1 | CASSEAWNVNEQFF | TGTGCCAGCAGTGAAGCCTGGAACGTCAATGAGCAGTTCTTC
TRBD2 | NA | TRBJ2-3 | TRBV4-2 | CASSQVTGGADTQYF | TGTGCCAGCAGCCAAGTTACGGGGGGGGCAGATACGCAGTATTTT
NA | NA | TRBJ2-7 | TRBV19 | CASSSRDTSIPYEQYF | TGTGCCAGTAGTTCCCGGGACACCAGCATTCCCTACGAGCAGTACTTC
NA | NA | TRBJ1-1 | TRBV21-1 | CASSKGQGGRYTEAFF | TGTGCCAGCAGCAAAGGACAGGGAGGGAGGTACACTGAAGCTTTCTTT
NA | NA | TRBJ2-6 | TRBV2 | CASSGDTTSGANVLTF | TGTGCCAGCAGCGGGGACACAACATCTGGGGCCAACGTCCTGACTTTC
NA | NA | TRBJ2-3 | TRBV2 | CARQGSTDTQYF | TGTGCCAGACAGGGTAGCACAGATACGCAGTATTTT
NA | NA | TRBJ2-5 | TRBV4-1 | CASSQTSGETQYF | TGCGCCAGCAGCCAAACGAGTGGGGAGACCCAGTACTTC
NA | NA | TRBJ1-1 | TRBV27 | CASSRTGNTEAFF | TGTGCCAGCAGTCGGACGGGAAACACTGAAGCTTTCTTT
NA | NA | TRBJ1-2 | TRBV12-3/TRBV12-4 | CASSPTGYGYTF | TGTGCCAGCAGTCCTACAGGCTATGGCTACACCTTC
NA | NA | TRBJ1-1 | TRBV5-1 | CASSPGTSNTEAFF | TGCGCCAGCAGCCCCGGGACATCGAACACTGAAGCTTTCTTT
NA | NA | TRBJ2-1 | TRBV5-6 | CASSSEWEQFF | TGTGCCAGCAGCTCAGAATGGGAGCAGTTCTTC
NA | NA | TRBJ1-4 | TRBV5-1 | CASSLVPTNEKLFF | TGCGCCAGCAGCTTGGTCCCAACTAATGAAAAACTGTTTTTT
NA | NA | TRBJ1-1 | TRBV19 | CASSIANRVNTEAFF | TGTGCCAGTAGTATAGCAAACCGAGTGAACACTGAAGCTTTCTTT
TRBD2 | once | TRBJ2-5 | TRBV7-9 | CASSLGRTSGLLETQYF | TGTGCCAGCAGCTTAGGGAGGACTAGCGGGTTGCTCGAGACCCAGTACTTC
TRBD2 | once | TRBJ2-7 | TRBV5-6 | CASSSLTSGAPYEQYF | TGTGCCAGCAGCTCCCTGACTAGCGGGGCCCCCTACGAGCAGTACTTC
NA | NA | TRBJ1-5 | TRBV25-1 | CASRGNPNQPQHF | TGTGCCAGCCGAGGGAACCCCAATCAGCCCCAGCATTTT
NA | NA | TRBJ2-4 | TRBV3-1/TRBV3-2 | CASSQAAGAKNIQYF | TGTGCCAGCAGCCAAGCCGCGGGGGCCAAAAACATTCAGTACTTC
NA | NA | TRBJ2-5 | TRBV27 | CASSPRYRAEETQYF | TGTGCCAGCAGTCCCCGCTACCGGGCCGAAGAGACCCAGTACTTC
NA | NA | TRBJ1-2 | TRBV29-1 | CSVPLRGALRAGYTF | TGCAGCGTCCCCCTCCGGGGGGCGTTGAGGGCTGGCTACACCTTC